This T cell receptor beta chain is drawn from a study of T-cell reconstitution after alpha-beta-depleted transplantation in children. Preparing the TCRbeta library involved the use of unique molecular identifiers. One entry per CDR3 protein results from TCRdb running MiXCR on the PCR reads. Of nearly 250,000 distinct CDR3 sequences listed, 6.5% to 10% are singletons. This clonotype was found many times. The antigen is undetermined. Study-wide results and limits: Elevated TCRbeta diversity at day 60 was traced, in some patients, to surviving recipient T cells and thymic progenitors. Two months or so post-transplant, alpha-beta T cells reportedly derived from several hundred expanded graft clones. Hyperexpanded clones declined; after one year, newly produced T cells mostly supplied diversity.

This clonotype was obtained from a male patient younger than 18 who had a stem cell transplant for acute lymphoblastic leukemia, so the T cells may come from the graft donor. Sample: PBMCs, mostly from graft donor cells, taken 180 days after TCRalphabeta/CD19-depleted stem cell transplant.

DNA for the CDR3: TGCAGCGTTGAACGCGGGACAGGTGGTGAGACCCAGTACTTC. Protein product: CSVERGTGGETQYF. J is TRBJ2-5 and V is TRBV29-1; TRBD1 agrees at 8 bases. Germline CDR1 is SQVTM and CDR2 is ANQGSEA. This CDR3 region has 14 residues. V was pared by 2 bases and J by 5 bases, with 7 bases of the junction left unmatched.